This T cell receptor (beta chain) is from a study of beta chain features in type 1 diabetes. Study-wide findings and caveats: Reduced insertions and increased deletions marked VDJ junctions in type 1 diabetes patients. Any HLA-type effect on TCRB rearrangement remained unresolved here. Shortening of TCRB CDR3s, moderate but significant, appeared in all four CD4+ subsets of Type 1 diabetes patients.

In regard to this clone: No antigen is known for it.

Trimming left V 2 bases short and J 2 bases short, with 17 bases between. The CDR3 length is 17 residues. From germline, CDR1 is MGHRA and CDR2 YSYEKL. The investigators reverse transcribed all of the isolated RNA, so they sequenced expressed TCRB transcripts. Deep immunoSEQ sequencing covered naive, central memory and regulatory T cell samples. Sequenced by immunoSEQ multiplex PCR; TCRdb stores in-frame clones only, minus some. Of 430,000 or so clones in the sample, around 10% were seen once. The receptor's source is a woman between 18 and 29 years old in good health. The chain joins TRBV4-1 to TRBJ2-3; TRBD1 might be the D (6 bases). Specimen: naive CD4+ T cells from blood. The CDR3 coding sequence is TGCGCCAGCAGCCAACCATGGGGGCGGCGTAACACAGATACGCAGTATTTT. Translation gives CASSQPWGRRNTDTQYF.